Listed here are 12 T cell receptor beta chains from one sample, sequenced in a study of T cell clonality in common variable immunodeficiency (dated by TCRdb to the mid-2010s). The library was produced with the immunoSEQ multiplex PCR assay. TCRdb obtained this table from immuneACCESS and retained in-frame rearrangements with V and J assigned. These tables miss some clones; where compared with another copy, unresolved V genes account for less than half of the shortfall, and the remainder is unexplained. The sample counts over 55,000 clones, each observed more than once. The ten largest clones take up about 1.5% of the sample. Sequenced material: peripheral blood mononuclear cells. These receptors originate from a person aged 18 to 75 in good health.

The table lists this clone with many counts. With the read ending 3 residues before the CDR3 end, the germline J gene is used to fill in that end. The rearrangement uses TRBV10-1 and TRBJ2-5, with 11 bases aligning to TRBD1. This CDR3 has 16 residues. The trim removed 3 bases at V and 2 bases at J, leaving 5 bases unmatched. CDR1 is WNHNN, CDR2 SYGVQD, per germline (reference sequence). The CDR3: CASSDRGQGVQETQYF. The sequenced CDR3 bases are TGCGCCAGCAGTGACCGGGGACAGGGGGTTCAAGAGACC.

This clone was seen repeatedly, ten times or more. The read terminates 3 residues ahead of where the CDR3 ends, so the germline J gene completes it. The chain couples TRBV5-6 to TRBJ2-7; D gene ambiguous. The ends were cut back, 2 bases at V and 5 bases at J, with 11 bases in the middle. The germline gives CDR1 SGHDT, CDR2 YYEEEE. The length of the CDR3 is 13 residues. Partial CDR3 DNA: TGTGCCAGCAGCTTAAAGGGTAGGAACGAG. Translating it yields CASSLKGRNE. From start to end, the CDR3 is CASSLKGRNEQYF.

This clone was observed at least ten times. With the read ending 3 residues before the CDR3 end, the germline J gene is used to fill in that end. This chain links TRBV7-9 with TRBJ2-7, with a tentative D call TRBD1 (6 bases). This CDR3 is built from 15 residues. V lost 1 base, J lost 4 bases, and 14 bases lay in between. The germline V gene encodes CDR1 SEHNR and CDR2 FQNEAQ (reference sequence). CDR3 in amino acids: CASSLEGVQAYEQYF. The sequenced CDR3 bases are TGTGCCAGCAGCTTAGAGGGGGTCCAGGCGTACGAG.

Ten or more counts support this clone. CDR3 loop: CASSWQGVSYEQYF. CDR3 DNA (partial): TGTGCCAGCAGTTGGCAAGGGGTTTCCTACGAG. The rearrangement joins TRBV12-3 or TRBV12-4 to TRBJ2-7; TRBD1 is a possible D gene (5 bases). The read is 3 residues too short to cover the CDR3 end, so that end is filled in from the germline J gene. The CDR3 totals 14 residues. V was pared by 4 bases and J by 1 base, with 11 bases between.

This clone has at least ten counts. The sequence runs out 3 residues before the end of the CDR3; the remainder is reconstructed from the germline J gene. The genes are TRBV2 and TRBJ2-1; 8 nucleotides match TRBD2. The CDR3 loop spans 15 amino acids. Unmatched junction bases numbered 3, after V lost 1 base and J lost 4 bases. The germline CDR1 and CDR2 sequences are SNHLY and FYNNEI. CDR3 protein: CASSEGTSRYNEQFF. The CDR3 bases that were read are TGTGCCAGCAGTGAAGGGACTAGCAGATACAATGAG.

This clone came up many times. The sequenced CDR3 bases are TGTGCCAGCTCGGGCAGTGACGGGACAGCTAACTATGGC. It encodes CASSGSDGTANYG. The CDR3 reads in full as CASSGSDGTANYGYTF. The genes are TRBV18 and TRBJ1-2; 7 bases line up with TRBD1. Read coverage stops 3 residues before the CDR3 terminus; the germline J gene supplies the remainder. This CDR3 contains 16 residues. V dropped 6 bases and J dropped 0; count of bases not matched to a gene: 10. Germline loops: CDR1 KGHSH, CDR2 LQKENI.

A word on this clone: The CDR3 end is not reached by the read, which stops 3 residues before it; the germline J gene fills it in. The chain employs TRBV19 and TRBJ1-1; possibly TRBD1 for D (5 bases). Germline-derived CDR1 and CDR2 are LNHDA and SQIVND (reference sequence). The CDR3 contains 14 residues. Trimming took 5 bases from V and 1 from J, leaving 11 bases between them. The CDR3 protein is CASSPWTTNTEAFF. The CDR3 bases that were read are TGTGCCAGTAGTCCGTGGACAACGAACACTGAA.

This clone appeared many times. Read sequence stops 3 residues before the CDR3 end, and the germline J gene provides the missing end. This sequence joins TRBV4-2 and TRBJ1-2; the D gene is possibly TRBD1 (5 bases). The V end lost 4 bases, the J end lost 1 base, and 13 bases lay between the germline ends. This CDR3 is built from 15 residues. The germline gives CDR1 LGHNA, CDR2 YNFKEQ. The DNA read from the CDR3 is TGTGCCAGCAGCCGGAGCCGGGACTTTAACTATGGC. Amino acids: CASSRSRDFNYG. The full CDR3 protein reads CASSRSRDFNYGYTF.

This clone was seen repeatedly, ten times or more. The CDR3 bases that were read are TGTGCCAGCAGCCGGACAGGCGGGATCGAG. Protein sequence: CASSRTGGIE. The whole CDR3 reads CASSRTGGIEQYF. This sequence joins TRBV11-2 and TRBJ2-7; the D gene is possibly TRBD1 (7 bases). The read comes to an end 3 residues before the CDR3 does, leaving the germline J gene to fill in the end. This CDR3 region has 13 residues. Deletions cut 5 bases from V and 6 bases from J, with 14 bases between. Looked up from germline, CDR1 is SGHAT and CDR2 is FQNNGV.

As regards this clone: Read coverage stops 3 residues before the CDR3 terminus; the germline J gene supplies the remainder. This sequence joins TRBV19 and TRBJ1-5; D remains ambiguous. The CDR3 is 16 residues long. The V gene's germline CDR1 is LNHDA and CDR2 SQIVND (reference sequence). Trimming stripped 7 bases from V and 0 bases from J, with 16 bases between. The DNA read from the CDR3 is TGTGCCAGTAATGAGGCTGAGAGATATAGCAATCAGCCC. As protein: CASNEAERYSNQP. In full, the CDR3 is CASNEAERYSNQPQHF.

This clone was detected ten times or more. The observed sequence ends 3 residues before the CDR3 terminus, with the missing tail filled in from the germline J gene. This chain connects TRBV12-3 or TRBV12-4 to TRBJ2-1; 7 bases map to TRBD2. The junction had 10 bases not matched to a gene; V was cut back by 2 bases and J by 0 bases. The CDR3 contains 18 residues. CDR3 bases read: TGTGCCAGCAGTTTAAACCGACTAGCAGCAAGCTCCTACAATGAG. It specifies CASSLNRLAASSYNE. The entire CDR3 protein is CASSLNRLAASSYNEQFF.

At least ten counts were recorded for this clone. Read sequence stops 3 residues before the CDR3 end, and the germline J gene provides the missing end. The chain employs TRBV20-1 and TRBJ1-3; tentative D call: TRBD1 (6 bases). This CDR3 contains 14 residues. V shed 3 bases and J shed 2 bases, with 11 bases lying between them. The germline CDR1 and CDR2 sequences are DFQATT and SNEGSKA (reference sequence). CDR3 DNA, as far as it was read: TGCAGTGCTAGTCGGGACACCACTGGAAACACC. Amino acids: CSASRDTTGNT. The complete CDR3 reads CSASRDTTGNTIYF.